This paragraph covers one T cell receptor (beta chain) sequence. The data belong to a study of shared clonotypes between healthy human individuals. Study context: Donors were a couple of women and a few men aged 18 to 49.

Germline-derived CDR1 and CDR2 are DFQATT and SNEGSKA (reference sequence). The CDR3 length is 11 residues. Genomic DNA belonging to each subset was distributed in equal measure over several immunoSEQ plates. Spread over ten immunoSEQ deep assay plates, unsorted PBMC DNA underwent sequencing. TCRdb keeps only in-frame clones here, not all; method: immunoSEQ multiplex PCR. The sample contains more than 450,000 clones, roughly 78% of which appear only once. The material sequenced was PBMCs. The sequence was obtained from a woman aged 40 to 50 in good health. Some clones in this sample may be carry-over from other donors' samples. The chain carries TRBV20-1 and TRBJ1-2, with D tentatively TRBD1 (6 bases). The chain's CDR3 is CRQDSNYGYTF. In DNA, the CDR3 is TGCAGGCAGGACAGTAACTATGGCTACACCTTC.